This is a list of T cell receptor beta chains from one sample in a study of blood T cell repertoires in COVID-19. Clones were sequenced by immunoSEQ multiplex PCR, and TCRdb holds only the in-frame ones, with some missing. Here the sample spans over 400,000 clones, roughly 89% being singletons. Material for sequencing was peripheral blood. Receptors were obtained from a woman aged 45-60 years with COVID-19, enrolled during active disease. Both conserved end residues are part of each CDR3. Each record gives: J gene, V gene, CDR3 length, CDR3 protein.

TRBJ1-2 | TRBV7-9 | 15 | CASSPGGGSNYGYTF
TRBJ2-2 | TRBV7-8 | 15 | CASSLTGTGTGELFF
TRBJ2-5 | TRBV5-5 | 15 | CASSLLTGGQETQYF
TRBJ1-4 | TRBV5-4 | 14 | CASSAGTGGEKLFF
TRBJ2-7 | TRBV5-1 | 14 | CASSGLQGSYEQYF
TRBJ2-7 | TRBV2 | 16 | CASSEGASGGAYEQYF
TRBJ2-2 | TRBV19 | 15 | CASSMTSGGTGELFF
TRBJ1-2 | TRBV3-1/TRBV3-2 | 14 | CASSQEGAYYGYTF
TRBJ2-7 | TRBV6-4 | 15 | CASSDSRTGDYEQYF
TRBJ1-3 | TRBV6-2/TRBV6-3 | 14 | CASSWTFSGNTIYF
TRBJ1-2 | TRBV5-6 | 13 | CASSPDSHYGYTF
TRBJ1-3 | TRBV7-6 | 16 | CASSYTGTGGLDTIYF
TRBJ2-5 | TRBV7-9 | 14 | CASSIGQGQETQYF
TRBJ2-2 | TRBV15 | 14 | CATSRDRAAGELFF
TRBJ1-2 | TRBV27 | 14 | CASSPGPQGNGYTF
TRBJ2-1 | TRBV5-4 | 12 | CASSPGYNEQFF
TRBJ2-7 | TRBV2 | 15 | CASSSPQGVSYEQYF
TRBJ1-6 | TRBV4-1 | 15 | CASRELTGLDSPLHF
TRBJ1-1 | TRBV30 | 13 | CAWRGPGDTEAFF
TRBJ2-5 | TRBV4-1 | 15 | CASSRTGLAGGTQYF
TRBJ1-1 | TRBV29-1 | 11 | CSSRDRGATFF
TRBJ2-6 | TRBV5-1 | 17 | CASSRTGQGAWANVLTF
TRBJ1-2 | TRBV27 | 16 | CASQPLTGQGTYGYTF
TRBJ1-2 | TRBV21-1 | 15 | CASSKSQRGREGYTF
TRBJ1-1 | TRBV5-1 | 14 | CARGRGGRGTEAFF
TRBJ1-2 | TRBV27 | 13 | CASRQGGGYGYTF
TRBJ2-1 | TRBV9 | 18 | CASSAPRGGGATYNEQFF
TRBJ1-1 | TRBV18 | 14 | CASSPWGVNTEAFF
TRBJ1-2 | TRBV9 | 15 | CASSGGDSFAYGYTF
TRBJ1-6 | TRBV7-2 | 15 | CASSLETGSNSPLHF
TRBJ2-2 | TRBV6-6 | 15 | CASSYPGGTTGELFF
TRBJ2-7 | TRBV6-1 | 15 | CASSEAGGQLYEQYF
TRBJ2-4 | TRBV19 | 14 | CASSIGTGLGIQYF
TRBJ1-5 | TRBV30 | 12 | CAWGTGKSAQHF
TRBJ2-7 | TRBV28 | 15 | CASSLLPGQGPEQYF
TRBJ1-1 | TRBV3-1/TRBV3-2 | 12 | CASSQEGAGAFF
TRBJ1-5 | TRBV6-1 | 14 | CASSEDRGLQPQHF
TRBJ1-5 | TRBV3-1/TRBV3-2 | 17 | CASSQGRPDRVEQPQHF
TRBJ1-1 | TRBV27 | 14 | CASSFQGVNTEAFF
TRBJ2-1 | TRBV7-9 | 14 | CASSTSGGAFEQFF
TRBJ1-1 | TRBV10-3 | 14 | CAISESLGGSEAFF
TRBJ1-5 | TRBV6-6 | 13 | CASMPGGNQPQHF
TRBJ2-2 | TRBV30 | 13 | CAWSLGVAGELFF
TRBJ2-3 | TRBV6-6 | 14 | CASSLGGFPDTQYF
TRBJ1-1 | TRBV7-9 | 15 | CASSGSGGRNTEAFF
TRBJ1-2 | TRBV19 | 11 | CASSYYYGYTF
TRBJ2-1 | TRBV5-1 | 13 | CASSLKAHNEQFF
TRBJ2-1 | TRBV11-1 | 14 | CASSLAAGLNEQFF
TRBJ2-1 | TRBV7-9 | 13 | CASSLRTGIEQFF
TRBJ2-7 | TRBV29-1 | 13 | CSVISGGSYEQYF
TRBJ2-3 | TRBV6-5 | 15 | CASRRSGGSTDTQYF
TRBJ2-5 | TRBV19 | 13 | CATLEASGETQYF
TRBJ1-1 | TRBV19 | 13 | CASSIGRNTEAFF
TRBJ1-1 | TRBV2 | 13 | CASSYSINTEAFF
TRBJ1-1 | TRBV5-1 | 13 | CASAGGLGTEAFF
TRBJ1-6 | TRBV19 | 13 | CASSPQTRSPLHF
TRBJ2-7 | TRBV6-6 | 15 | CASVPRGSLVYEQYF